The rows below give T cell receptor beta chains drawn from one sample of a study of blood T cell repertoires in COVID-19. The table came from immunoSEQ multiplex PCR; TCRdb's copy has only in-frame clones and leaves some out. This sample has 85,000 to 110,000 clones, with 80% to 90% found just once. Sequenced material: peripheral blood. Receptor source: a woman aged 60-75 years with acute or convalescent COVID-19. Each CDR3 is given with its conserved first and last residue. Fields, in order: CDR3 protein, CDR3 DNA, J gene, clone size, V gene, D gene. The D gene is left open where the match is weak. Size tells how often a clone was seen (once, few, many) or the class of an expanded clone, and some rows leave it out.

cdr3_aa: CASSRRGANEKLFF
cdr3_nt: TGTGCCAGCAGCCGTCGGGGGGCTAATGAAAAACTGTTTTTT
j_call: TRBJ1-4
clone_size: -
v_call: TRBV5-8
d_call: -

cdr3_aa: CASSLRDRVRIYGYTF
cdr3_nt: TGTGCCAGCAGCCTAAGGGACAGGGTGAGAATCTATGGCTACACCTTC
j_call: TRBJ1-2
clone_size: -
v_call: TRBV6-6
d_call: TRBD1

cdr3_aa: CASSYPGQGWQPQHF
cdr3_nt: TGTGCCAGCAGTTACCCGGGACAGGGCTGGCAGCCCCAGCATTTT
j_call: TRBJ1-5
clone_size: -
v_call: TRBV6-6
d_call: TRBD1

cdr3_aa: CSAALTGSRTEAFF
cdr3_nt: TGCAGCGCGGCGTTGACAGGGAGTCGGACTGAAGCTTTCTTT
j_call: TRBJ1-1
clone_size: -
v_call: TRBV29-1
d_call: TRBD1

cdr3_aa: CAIRGDPDTQYF
cdr3_nt: TGTGCCATCAGGGGAGACCCAGATACGCAGTATTTT
j_call: TRBJ2-3
clone_size: -
v_call: TRBV10-3
d_call: -

cdr3_aa: CASNIRGEANEKLFF
cdr3_nt: TGCGCCAGCAACATCCGGGGGGAGGCTAATGAAAAACTGTTTTTT
j_call: TRBJ1-4
clone_size: few
v_call: TRBV5-1
d_call: -

cdr3_aa: CASSLGTVQGQYF
cdr3_nt: TGTGCCAGCAGTTTAGGGACAGTTCAGGGGCAGTACTTC
j_call: TRBJ2-7
clone_size: -
v_call: TRBV12-3/TRBV12-4
d_call: -

cdr3_aa: CASSEVDRGNQPQHF
cdr3_nt: TGTGCCAGCAGTGAAGTAGACAGGGGGAATCAGCCCCAGCATTTT
j_call: TRBJ1-5
clone_size: -
v_call: TRBV6-1
d_call: TRBD1

cdr3_aa: CSASNPRGRAGELFF
cdr3_nt: TGCAGTGCTAGTAACCCCCGCGGGAGGGCCGGGGAGCTGTTTTTT
j_call: TRBJ2-2
clone_size: -
v_call: TRBV20-1
d_call: TRBD2

cdr3_aa: CASSQGQANNQPQHF
cdr3_nt: TGTGCCAGCAGCCAGGGACAGGCTAACAATCAGCCCCAGCATTTT
j_call: TRBJ1-5
clone_size: -
v_call: TRBV3-1/TRBV3-2
d_call: TRBD1

cdr3_aa: CASSGTSGRMGEQYF
cdr3_nt: TGCGCCAGCAGCGGGACTAGCGGGAGAATGGGCGAGCAGTACTTC
j_call: TRBJ2-7
clone_size: -
v_call: TRBV5-1
d_call: TRBD2

cdr3_aa: CASSGIFAGANVLTF
cdr3_nt: TGTGCCAGCTCGGGGATTTTCGCTGGGGCCAACGTCCTGACTTTC
j_call: TRBJ2-6
clone_size: once
v_call: TRBV5-4
d_call: -

cdr3_aa: CASSLEGVNYGYTF
cdr3_nt: TGCGCCAGCAGCTTGGAGGGAGTTAACTATGGCTACACCTTC
j_call: TRBJ1-2
clone_size: -
v_call: TRBV5-1
d_call: -

cdr3_aa: CASSHLAQDTQYF
cdr3_nt: TGTGCCAGCAGCCACCTCGCCCAGGATACGCAGTATTTT
j_call: TRBJ2-3
clone_size: -
v_call: TRBV11-3
d_call: -

cdr3_aa: CASSLSNEKLFF
cdr3_nt: TGTGCCAGCAGCTTGAGCAATGAAAAACTGTTTTTT
j_call: TRBJ1-4
clone_size: -
v_call: TRBV11-2
d_call: -

cdr3_aa: CASSLVGLAATDTQYF
cdr3_nt: TGTGCCAGCAGCTTGGTCGGACTAGCGGCCACAGATACGCAGTATTTT
j_call: TRBJ2-3
clone_size: -
v_call: TRBV5-4
d_call: TRBD2

cdr3_aa: CASSPGTHNQPQHF
cdr3_nt: TGTGCCAGCAGCCCCGGGACACACAATCAGCCCCAGCATTTT
j_call: TRBJ1-5
clone_size: once
v_call: TRBV6-6
d_call: -

cdr3_aa: CASSKGQGPLNTEAFF
cdr3_nt: TGTGCCAGCAGCAAAGGACAGGGGCCTTTAAACACTGAAGCTTTCTTT
j_call: TRBJ1-1
clone_size: -
v_call: TRBV11-2
d_call: TRBD1

cdr3_aa: CASTTSGSRNEQFF
cdr3_nt: TGTGCCAGTACAACTAGCGGGAGTAGGAATGAGCAGTTCTTC
j_call: TRBJ2-1
clone_size: -
v_call: TRBV19
d_call: TRBD2

cdr3_aa: CASETSGPYNEQFF
cdr3_nt: TGTGCCAGCGAAACTAGCGGGCCATACAATGAGCAGTTCTTC
j_call: TRBJ2-1
clone_size: -
v_call: TRBV6-5
d_call: TRBD2

cdr3_aa: CARSYAGTGLSKQFF
cdr3_nt: TGTGCCAGAAGCTACGCCGGGACAGGGCTATCGAAACAGTTCTTC
j_call: TRBJ2-1
clone_size: -
v_call: TRBV5-3
d_call: TRBD1

cdr3_aa: CASSVGRGYGYTF
cdr3_nt: TGTGCCAGCAGTGTGGGCAGGGGCTATGGCTACACCTTC
j_call: TRBJ1-2
clone_size: -
v_call: TRBV2
d_call: -

cdr3_aa: CASSQTGSNQPQHF
cdr3_nt: TGTGCCAGCTCACAAACGGGTAGCAATCAGCCCCAGCATTTT
j_call: TRBJ1-5
clone_size: -
v_call: TRBV18
d_call: -

cdr3_aa: CASQKSTNEKLFF
cdr3_nt: TGTGCTAGCCAGAAATCAACTAATGAAAAACTGTTTTTT
j_call: TRBJ1-4
clone_size: -
v_call: TRBV7-7
d_call: -

cdr3_aa: CASSQEVSGLSGNTIYF
cdr3_nt: TGTGCCAGCAGCCAAGAAGTGAGCGGTCTCTCTGGAAACACCATATATTTT
j_call: TRBJ1-3
clone_size: -
v_call: TRBV3-1/TRBV3-2
d_call: -

cdr3_aa: CASSVSGRGTEAFF
cdr3_nt: TGTGCCAGCAGCGTTTCAGGGCGAGGCACTGAAGCTTTCTTT
j_call: TRBJ1-1
clone_size: -
v_call: TRBV9
d_call: -

cdr3_aa: CASSYYRDRVNTEAFF
cdr3_nt: TGTGCCAGCAGTTACTACCGGGACAGGGTGAACACTGAAGCTTTCTTT
j_call: TRBJ1-1
clone_size: few
v_call: TRBV6-6
d_call: TRBD1

cdr3_aa: CASTERGETQYF
cdr3_nt: TGTGCCAGCACTGAGCGGGGAGAGACCCAGTACTTC
j_call: TRBJ2-5
clone_size: -
v_call: TRBV7-9
d_call: TRBD2